Below are 30 T cell receptor beta chains sequenced from a single sample in a study of response to subunit inactivated influenza vaccine. TCRdb reprocessed the RT-PCR reads via MiXCR and lists one record per CDR3 protein. In the table there are a few hundred thousand distinct CDR3 sequences, about 11% of which are singletons. Separately, the same data were catalogued under a study of T cells expressing NK-cell markers. That report adds: The cDNA for TCR beta came from 5'RACE template switching with UMIs.

Sequenced material: PBMCs from blood, taken on the day of vaccination. The receptor set was obtained from a man aged 45-60 years who received an inactivated influenza vaccine.

This clonotype was detected ten times or more. V is TRBV4-1 and J is TRBJ2-2; D possibly corresponds to TRBD2 (5 bases). The CDR3 consists of 14 residues. Germline CDR1 and CDR2: MGHRA and YSYEKL. V lost 10 bases and J lost 6, with 18 bases in between. The CDR3 here is CATRRGFLAGELFF. DNA of the CDR3: TGCGCCACCAGACGGGGTTTTCTCGCCGGGGAGCTGTTTTTT.

J is TRBJ2-1 and V is TRBV10-3, with 9 bases identical to TRBD2. Germline V gene data show CDR1 as ENHRY and CDR2 as SYGVKD. This CDR3 region has 13 residues. Trimming at V came to 10 bases and at J to 8 bases, leaving 9 bases not matched to a gene. Written as DNA, the CDR3 is TGTGCCACTGGACTAGCGACCCGCTATGAGCAGTTCTTC. It is translated as CATGLATRYEQFF.

This clonotype was found a few times. The chain couples TRBV12-3 or TRBV12-4 to TRBJ2-1, with 7 bases matching TRBD2. This CDR3 is built from 14 residues. V lost 7 bases, J lost 2 bases, and 5 bases stayed unmatched. The CDR3 loop reads CASNRGTTYNEQFF. Written as DNA, the CDR3 is TGTGCCAGCAATCGAGGGACTACCTACAATGAGCAGTTCTTC.

The genes are TRBV29-1 and TRBJ2-7, with D possibly matching TRBD1 (5 bases). Trimming left V 6 bases short and J 2 bases short, with 14 bases between. CDR3 length: 13 amino acids. Germline values: CDR1 SQVTM, CDR2 ANQGSEA. CDR3 region: CSVLDSYTYEQYF. The CDR3 DNA follows: TGCAGCGTACTCGACAGTTATACCTACGAGCAGTACTTC.

This chain joins TRBV7-2 and TRBJ2-2, with 8 bases fitting TRBD1. This CDR3 comprises 16 residues. The V gene's germline CDR1 is SGHTA and CDR2 FQGNSA. V lost 4 bases and J lost 4; bases outside the gene matches: 8. CDR3 loop: CASSYGQGAGTGELFF. The CDR3 coding sequence is TGTGCCAGCAGCTATGGACAGGGAGCAGGCACCGGGGAGCTGTTTTTT.

This clonotype was counted only a few times. The V gene is TRBV19, the J gene TRBJ2-3; 8 bases map to TRBD1. The CDR3 spans 15 residues. V gave up 3 bases and J gave up 1 base; unmatched junction bases: 3. Germline V gene data show CDR1 as LNHDA and CDR2 as SQIVND (reference sequence). Written as DNA, the CDR3 is TGTGCCAGTAGTATCTTGACAGGGGGCACAGATACGCAGTATTTT. Amino acids: CASSILTGGTDTQYF.

V and J are TRBV5-1 and TRBJ2-5; D is perhaps TRBD1 (6 bases). V gave up 6 bases and J gave up 2 bases, with 17 bases separating them. Germline V CDR1 and CDR2: SGHRS, YFSETQ. This CDR3 contains 15 residues. CDR3 nucleotides: TGCGCCAGCACTCCCACAGGGTCAGCACAAGAGACCCAGTACTTC. Translation: CASTPTGSAQETQYF.

This clonotype was observed a handful of times. This chain joins TRBV4-3 and TRBJ2-1; the match to TRBD2 covers 14 bases. CDR1 LGHNA and CDR2 YSLEER come from the germline V gene. This CDR3 spans 17 amino acids. V lost 0 bases to trimming and J lost 4 bases; unmatched junction nucleotides: 2. As DNA, the CDR3 is TGCGCCAGCAGCCAAGAGGGGACTAGCGGGAGTTACAATGAGCAGTTCTTC. It encodes CASSQEGTSGSYNEQFF.

This clonotype came up many times. V usage is TRBV7-8 and J usage is TRBJ2-2, with D uncertain. V was cut by 0 bases and J by 3 bases, with 8 bases left in between. CDR3 length: 15 residues. Germline CDR1 is SGHVS and CDR2 is FQNEAQ. CDR3 sequence reads: CASSLARSYTGELFF. CDR3 coding DNA: TGTGCCAGCAGCTTAGCTAGGTCCTACACCGGGGAGCTGTTTTTT.

In this sample, this clonotype turned up many times. The CDR3 DNA reads TGTGCCAGCAGAGTAACTAGCACAGATACGCAGTATTTT. It is translated as CASRVTSTDTQYF. This chain connects TRBV6-2 or TRBV6-3 to TRBJ2-3; D call uncertain. This CDR3 contains 13 residues. From germline, CDR1 is MNHEY and CDR2 SVGEGT. V shed 6 bases and J shed 0 bases, with 7 bases lying between them.

This clonotype came up a few times. The chain employs TRBV2 and TRBJ2-5, with D possibly called TRBD1 or TRBD2 (5 bases each). Germline CDR1 SNHLY, CDR2 FYNNEI. The length of the CDR3 is 12 residues. V was trimmed by 8 bases and J by 4 bases, leaving 11 bases between them. The CDR3 region has the DNA TGTGCCAGCCTACGGGGCCCAGAGACCCAGTACTTC. Amino acid sequence: CASLRGPETQYF.

A few counts support this clonotype. The chain recombines TRBV4-2 with TRBJ1-5; the D is unclear. Germline V gene data show CDR1 as LGHNA and CDR2 as YNFKEQ. This CDR3 is built from 15 residues. Trimming left V 0 bases short and J 0 bases short, with 6 bases between. CDR3 nucleotide sequence: TGTGCCAGCAGCCAAGATTTTAGTAGCAATCAGCCCCAGCATTTT. Encoded protein: CASSQDFSSNQPQHF.

This clonotype was recorded at least ten times. The chain has TRBV20-1 and TRBJ2-7; maybe TRBD1 (6 bases). Germline CDR1 reads DFQATT; CDR2 reads SNEGSKA (reference sequence). Trimming took off 5 bases at V and 4 bases at J, with 24 bases between the two ends. The CDR3 covers 16 residues. This CDR3 is CSASGQPNGAPYEQYF. Written as DNA, the CDR3 is TGCAGTGCTTCTGGACAGCCAAACGGTGCTCCGTACGAGCAGTACTTC.

This clonotype appeared a few times. The chain combines TRBV6-2 or TRBV6-3 with TRBJ1-6; TRBD1 might be the D (6 bases). Germline values: CDR1 MNHEY, CDR2 SVGEGT. V lost 4 bases and J 9 bases, leaving 22 bases between the germline ends. The CDR3 is 17 amino acids. CDR3 sequence (DNA): TGTGCCAGCAGTTTCTCGTGGGGCCACAGGGCGAGTTCACCCCTCCACTTT. Residues: CASSFSWGHRASSPLHF.

This clonotype was seen more than once but under ten times. The CDR3 reads CASSRSSGAHYEQYF. The CDR3 nucleotides are TGTGCCAGCAGTCGATCTAGCGGGGCCCACTACGAGCAGTACTTC. The rearrangement joins TRBV6-2 or TRBV6-3 to TRBJ2-7, with 9 positions matching TRBD2. This CDR3 region has 15 residues. Germline CDR1 and CDR2: MNHEY and SVGEGT. V gave up 5 bases and J gave up 3 bases; unmatched junction bases: 8.

The chain joins TRBV18 to TRBJ2-2; D perhaps matches TRBD1 (5 bases). Per the germline V gene, CDR1 is KGHSH and CDR2 is LQKENI. Trimming stripped 7 bases from V and 2 bases from J, with 14 bases between. The CDR3 runs to 15 residues. CDR3 protein: CASLRQDTNTGELFF. The DNA of the CDR3 is TGTGCCAGCTTACGCCAGGACACCAACACCGGGGAGCTGTTTTTT.

This chain connects TRBV6-5 to TRBJ2-6; D not resolved. Trimming cost V 0 bases and J 4 bases, with 16 bases left between them. Per germline, CDR1 MNHEY and CDR2 SVGAGI. The CDR3 spans 18 residues. CDR3 DNA: TGTGCCAGCAGTTACTCGCAGTCAGTCGGTCGGGGGGCCAACGTCCTGACTTTC. It specifies CASSYSQSVGRGANVLTF.

This clonotype was counted between two and nine times. CDR3 DNA sequence: TGCAGTGCCGACGACAGGGGGCCTGCCAAAAACATTCAGTACTTC. Residues: CSADDRGPAKNIQYF. The chain has TRBV20-1 and TRBJ2-4; TRBD1 matches 10 bases. V lost 6 bases and J lost 1; bases outside the gene matches: 6. This CDR3 region has 15 residues. Germline loops: CDR1 DFQATT, CDR2 SNEGSKA (reference sequence).

This clonotype was seen a handful of times. This chain joins TRBV3-1 and TRBJ1-1, with D hard to call. Trimming pared 5 bases from V and 5 bases from J, leaving 12 bases between. There are 13 residues in the CDR3. The V gene's germline CDR1 is LGHDT and CDR2 YNNKEL (reference sequence). The DNA for the CDR3 is TGTGCCAGCAGCTCCCGGACCTTAACTGAAGCTTTCTTT. Translation: CASSSRTLTEAFF.

This clonotype was seen a handful of times. V gene TRBV12-3 or TRBV12-4 combines with J gene TRBJ1-1, with TRBD1 matching over 7 bases. J was trimmed by 4 bases and V by 0 bases; bases with no gene match: 11. CDR3 length: 17 residues. The chain's CDR3 is CASSLARDSLTSTEAFF. CDR3 bases: TGTGCCAGCAGTTTAGCGCGGGACAGCTTAACTAGCACTGAAGCTTTCTTT.

V is TRBV7-9 and J is TRBJ2-3, with 10 bases lining up with TRBD2. Germline CDR1 SEHNR, CDR2 FQNEAQ (reference sequence). J lost 4 bases, V lost 5 bases, and 3 bases had no gene match. The CDR3 extends over 14 amino acids. CDR3 sequence: CASSTSGESDTQYF. CDR3 coding DNA: TGTGCCAGCAGCACTAGCGGGGAGTCAGATACGCAGTATTTT.

A few counts support this clonotype. J is TRBJ2-2 and V is TRBV29-1; tentatively, D is TRBD1 (5 bases). The CDR3 consists of 14 residues. The V end was cut by 4 bases, the J end by 3 bases, with 12 bases between. In germline, CDR1 is SQVTM, CDR2 ANQGSEA. The CDR3: CSVAWQGYTGELFF. For the CDR3, the DNA is TGCAGCGTTGCTTGGCAGGGTTACACCGGGGAGCTGTTTTTT.

At least ten counts were recorded for this clonotype. The rearrangement links TRBV5-1 to TRBJ1-2; D uncertain. The germline gives CDR1 SGHRS, CDR2 YFSETQ. The CDR3 has 13 residues. Trimming removed 4 bases from V and 8 bases from J, with 15 bases in between. CDR3 in DNA: TGCGCCAGCAGCCTTGCCGGGGAAGGAGGCTACACCTTC. Translated: CASSLAGEGGYTF.

This clonotype has a handful of counts. The DNA for the CDR3 is TGCGCCAGCAGCCAAGATGTGTCAGTGGCGGCTTTCTTT. Encoded protein: CASSQDVSVAAFF. The gene calls are TRBV4-1 and TRBJ1-1; D remains ambiguous. The germline V and J ends were trimmed by 0 bases and 11 bases, with 13 bases remaining between them. The CDR3 extends over 13 amino acids. CDR1 and CDR2 from the germline V gene are MGHRA and YSYEKL.

This clonotype was observed a handful of times. This chain joins TRBV6-5 and TRBJ1-4; no firm D call. Germline V gene data show CDR1 as MNHEY and CDR2 as SVGAGI. The CDR3 consists of 14 residues. V was pared by 2 bases and J by 4 bases, with 8 bases between. The CDR3 spells CASSYRSSNEKLFF. CDR3 coding DNA: TGTGCCAGCAGTTACCGGTCCAGTAATGAAAAACTGTTTTTT.

The genes are TRBV7-8 and TRBJ2-1, with TRBD2 matching 16 bases. Trimming at V came to 4 bases and at J to 1 base, leaving 10 bases not matched to a gene. The CDR3 runs to 20 residues. The germline V gene encodes CDR1 SGHVS and CDR2 FQNEAQ. CDR3 in amino acids: CASSSGTSGRAGISYNEQFF. CDR3 bases: TGTGCCAGCAGCTCGGGGACTAGCGGGAGGGCGGGGATTTCCTACAATGAGCAGTTCTTC. Filled out from reference TRBV7-8 and TRBJ2-1, the complete variable domain reads GAGVSQSPRYKVAKRGQDVALRCDPISGHVSLFWYQQALGQGPEFLTYFQNEAQLDKSGLPSDRFFAERPEGSVSTLKIQRTQQEDSAVYLCASSSGTSGRAGISYNEQFFGPGTRLTVL.

This clonotype was detected a few times. The chain links TRBV29-1 to TRBJ2-7, with a tentative D call TRBD2 (6 bases). Trimming took off 8 bases at V and 4 bases at J, with 12 bases between the two ends. CDR3 length equals 11 residues. Germline V gene sequence: CDR1 SQVTM, CDR2 ANQGSEA. The CDR3: CSTWEAYEQYF. CDR3 coding DNA: TGCAGCACCTGGGAGGCGTACGAGCAGTACTTC.

The rearrangement uses TRBV10-2 and TRBJ1-1; D is ambiguous. The CDR3 loop spans 12 amino acids. The germline V and J ends were trimmed by 6 bases and 5 bases, with 10 bases remaining between them. Germline V lookup: CDR1 WSHSY, CDR2 SAAADI. The CDR3 loop reads CASRLPGTEAFF. The DNA of the CDR3 is TGCGCCAGCAGGCTACCTGGGACTGAAGCTTTCTTT.

This clonotype was counted many times. This chain connects TRBV5-1 to TRBJ2-5, with D uncertain. CDR1 and CDR2 from the germline V gene are SGHRS and YFSETQ. CDR3 length: 11 amino acids. Trimming took off 0 bases at V and 7 bases at J, with 4 bases between the two ends. In DNA, the CDR3 is TGCGCCAGCAGCTTGGGCCGGACCCAGTACTTC. This codes for CASSLGRTQYF.

The DNA for the CDR3 is TGTGCCAGCAGTTCAGGGGGCAATTTGAACACTGAAGCTTTCTTT. As protein: CASSSGGNLNTEAFF. The V call is TRBV12-3 or TRBV12-4, the J call TRBJ1-1; 8 bases align to TRBD1. The V segment lost 4 bases and the J segment 0 bases; nucleotides outside the gene matches: 4. This CDR3 contains 15 residues.